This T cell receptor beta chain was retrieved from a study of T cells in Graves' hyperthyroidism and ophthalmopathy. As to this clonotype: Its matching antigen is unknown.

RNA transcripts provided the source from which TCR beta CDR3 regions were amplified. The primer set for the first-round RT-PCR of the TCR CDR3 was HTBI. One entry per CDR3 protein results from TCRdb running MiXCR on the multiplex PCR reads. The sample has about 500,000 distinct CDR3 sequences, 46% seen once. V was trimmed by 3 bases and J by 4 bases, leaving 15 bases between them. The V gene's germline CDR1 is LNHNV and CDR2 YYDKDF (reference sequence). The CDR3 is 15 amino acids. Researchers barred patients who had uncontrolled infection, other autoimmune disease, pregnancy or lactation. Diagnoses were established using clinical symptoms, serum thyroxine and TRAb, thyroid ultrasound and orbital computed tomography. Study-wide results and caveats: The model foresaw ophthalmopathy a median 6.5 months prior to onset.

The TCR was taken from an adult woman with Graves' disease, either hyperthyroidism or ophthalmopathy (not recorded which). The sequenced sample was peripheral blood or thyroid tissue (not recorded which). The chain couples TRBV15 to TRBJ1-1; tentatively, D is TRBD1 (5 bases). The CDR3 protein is CATSRNRQSTTEAFF. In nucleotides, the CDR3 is TGTGCCACCAGCAGGAACAGACAGAGCACCACTGAAGCTTTCTTT.